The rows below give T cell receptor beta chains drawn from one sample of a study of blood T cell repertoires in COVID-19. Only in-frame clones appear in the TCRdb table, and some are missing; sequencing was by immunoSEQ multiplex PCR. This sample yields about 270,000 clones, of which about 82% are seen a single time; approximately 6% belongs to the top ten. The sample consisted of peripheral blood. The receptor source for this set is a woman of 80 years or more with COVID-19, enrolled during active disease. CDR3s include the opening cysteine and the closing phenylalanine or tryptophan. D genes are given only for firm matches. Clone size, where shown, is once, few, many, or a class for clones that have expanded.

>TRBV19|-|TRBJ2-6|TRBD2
CASSTGGTGANVLTF
TGTGCCAGTAGTACGGGGGGGACTGGGGCCAACGTCCTGACTTTC
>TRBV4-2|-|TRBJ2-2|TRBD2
CASSQEYQAGGYTGELFF
TGTGCCAGCAGCCAAGAATATCAAGCGGGGGGTTACACCGGGGAGCTGTTTTTT
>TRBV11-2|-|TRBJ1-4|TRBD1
CASSWDRPNEKLFF
TGTGCCAGCAGCTGGGACAGACCTAATGAAAAACTGTTTTTT
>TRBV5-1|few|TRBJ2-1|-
CASSLGWGGRTYNEQFF
TGCGCCAGCAGCTTGGGTTGGGGGGGCCGCACCTACAATGAGCAGTTCTTC
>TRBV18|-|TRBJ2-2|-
CASQDSQNTGELFF
TGTGCCAGTCAAGACAGCCAGAACACCGGGGAGCTGTTTTTT
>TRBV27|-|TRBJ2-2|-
CASSFAQANTGELFF
TGTGCCAGCAGTTTCGCGCAGGCGAACACCGGGGAGCTGTTTTTT
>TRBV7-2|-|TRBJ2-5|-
CASSLRVGGETQYF
TGTGCCAGCAGCCTGCGGGTGGGCGGAGAGACCCAGTACTTC
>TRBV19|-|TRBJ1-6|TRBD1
CASHQQGAPSSLHF
TGTGCCAGTCACCAACAGGGGGCTCCTTCGTCCCTCCACTTT
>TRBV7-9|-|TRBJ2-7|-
CASDLGGGNEQYF
TGTGCCAGCGATCTAGGGGGGGGGAACGAGCAGTACTTC
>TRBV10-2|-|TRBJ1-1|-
CASCEGGNTEAFF
TGCGCCAGCTGCGAAGGGGGGAACACTGAAGCTTTCTTT
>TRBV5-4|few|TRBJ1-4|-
CASSSRVEEKLFF
TGTGCCAGCAGCTCCCGGGTAGAAGAAAAACTGTTTTTT
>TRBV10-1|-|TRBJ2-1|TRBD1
CASSVQGMLDEQFF
TGCGCCAGCAGTGTACAGGGGATGTTAGATGAGCAGTTCTTC
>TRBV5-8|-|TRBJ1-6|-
CASSLAEGRADNSPLHF
TGTGCCAGCAGCTTGGCCGAAGGCCGCGCGGATAATTCACCCCTCCACTTT
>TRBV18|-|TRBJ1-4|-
CASSPTGPTNEKLFF
TGTGCCAGCTCACCTACAGGACCAACTAATGAAAAACTGTTTTTT
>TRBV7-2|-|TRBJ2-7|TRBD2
CASSSGLAGSNSYEQYF
TGTGCCAGCAGCTCCGGACTAGCGGGGTCAAACTCCTACGAGCAGTACTTC
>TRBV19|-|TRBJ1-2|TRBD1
CASSSTGTGSGYTF
TGTGCCAGTAGTTCCACCGGGACAGGGTCCGGCTACACCTTC
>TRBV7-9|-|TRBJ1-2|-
CASSLYGTNYGYTF
TGTGCCAGCAGCTTATATGGGACAAACTATGGCTACACCTTC
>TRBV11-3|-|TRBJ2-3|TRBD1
CASAGQGASDTQYF
TGTGCCAGCGCAGGACAGGGGGCGTCAGATACGCAGTATTTT
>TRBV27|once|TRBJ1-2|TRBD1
CASSFREQGYGYTF
TGTGCCAGCAGTTTCAGGGAACAGGGGTATGGCTACACCTTC
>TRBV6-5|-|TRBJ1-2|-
CASSLGTSVVHTF
TGTGCCAGCAGTCTCGGGACTTCGGTTGTTCACACCTTC
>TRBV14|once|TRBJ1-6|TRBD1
CASSSQGAKNSPLHF
TGTGCCAGCAGCTCACAGGGGGCGAAAAATTCACCCCTCCACTTT
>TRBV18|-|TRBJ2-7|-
CASSPGATLGGEQYF
TGTGCCAGCTCACCGGGTGCGACCCTAGGGGGCGAGCAGTACTTC
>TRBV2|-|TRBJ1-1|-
CASKGYTEAFF
TGTGCCAGCAAGGGGTACACTGAAGCTTTCTTT
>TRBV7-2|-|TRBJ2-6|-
CASSPSPSYHSGANVLTF
TGTGCCAGCAGCCCTAGCCCATCCTATCACTCTGGGGCCAACGTCCTGACTTTC
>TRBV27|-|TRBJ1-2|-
CASSLKGPGANYGYTF
TGTGCCAGCAGTTTAAAGGGGCCTGGGGCTAACTATGGCTACACCTTC
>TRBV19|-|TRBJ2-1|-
CASTSGFSYNEQFF
TGTGCCAGTACCTCCGGTTTTAGCTACAATGAGCAGTTCTTC
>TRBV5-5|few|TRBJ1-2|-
CASSLGRGALNYGYTF
TGTGCCAGCAGCTTGGGCAGGGGCGCTCTTAACTATGGCTACACCTTC
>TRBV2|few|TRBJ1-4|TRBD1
CASSHKQGLNEKLFF
TGTGCCAGCAGTCACAAACAGGGGCTTAATGAAAAACTGTTTTTT
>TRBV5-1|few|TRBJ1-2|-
CASSPTATGSNGYTF
TGCGCCAGCAGCCCGACCGCTACAGGGTCGAATGGCTACACCTTC
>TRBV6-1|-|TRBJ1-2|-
CASSEVQGSDGYTF
TGTGCCAGCAGTGAAGTTCAGGGAAGCGATGGCTACACCTTC
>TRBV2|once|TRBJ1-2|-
CASKTVANYGYTF
TGTGCCAGCAAGACAGTCGCTAACTATGGCTACACCTTC
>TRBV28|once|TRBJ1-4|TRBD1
CASKLGQANEKLFF
TGTGCCAGCAAACTCGGACAGGCTAATGAAAAACTGTTTTTT
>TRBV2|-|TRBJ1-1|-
CASLVTVNTEAFF
TGTGCCAGCTTAGTGACAGTGAACACTGAAGCTTTCTTT
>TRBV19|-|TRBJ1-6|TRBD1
CASSQGTGVNSPLHF
TGTGCCAGTAGTCAAGGGACAGGGGTAAATTCACCCCTCCACTTT
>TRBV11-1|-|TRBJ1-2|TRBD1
CASSPDRADYGYTF
TGTGCCAGCAGCCCGGACAGGGCGGACTATGGCTACACCTTC
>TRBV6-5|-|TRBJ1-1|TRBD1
CASANRGGGTEAFF
TGTGCCAGCGCGAACAGGGGAGGCGGCACTGAAGCTTTCTTT
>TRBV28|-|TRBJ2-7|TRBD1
CATLRDRGYEQYF
TGTGCCACCCTGAGGGACAGGGGCTACGAGCAGTACTTC
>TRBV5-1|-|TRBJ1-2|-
CASTREGKNYGYTF
TGCGCCAGCACCCGGGAAGGGAAGAACTATGGCTACACCTTC
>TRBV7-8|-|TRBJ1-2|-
CASSHGNWEGVRYGYTF
TGTGCCAGCAGCCATGGGAACTGGGAGGGCGTCCGGTATGGCTACACCTTC
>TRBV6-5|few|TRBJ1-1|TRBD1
CASSIAGTVNTEAFF
TGTGCCAGCAGTATAGCCGGGACAGTGAACACTGAAGCTTTCTTT
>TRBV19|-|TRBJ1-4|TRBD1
CASQGVPGEKLFF
TGTGCCAGCCAGGGGGTGCCTGGTGAAAAACTGTTTTTT
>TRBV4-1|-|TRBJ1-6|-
CASSQEMTAGSSYNSPLHF
TGCGCCAGCAGCCAAGAGATGACAGCTGGAAGCTCCTATAATTCACCCCTCCACTTT
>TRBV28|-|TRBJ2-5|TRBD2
CASSTSGGARETQYF
TGTGCCAGCAGTACTAGCGGGGGGGCCAGGGAGACCCAGTACTTC
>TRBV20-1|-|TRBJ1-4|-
CSARQNEKLFF
TGCAGTGCCCGACAGAATGAAAAACTGTTTTTT
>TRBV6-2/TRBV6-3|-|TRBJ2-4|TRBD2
CASSPGGGNIQYF
TGTGCCAGCAGTCCCGGGGGGGGTAACATTCAGTACTTC
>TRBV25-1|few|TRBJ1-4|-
CASEETGRREKLFF
TGTGCCAGCGAAGAGACAGGCAGGAGAGAAAAACTGTTTTTT
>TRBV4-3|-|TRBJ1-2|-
CASSQEREGLDYGYTF
TGCGCCAGCAGCCAAGAGAGGGAGGGGTTGGACTATGGCTACACCTTC
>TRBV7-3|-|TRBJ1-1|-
CASSAGTEAFF
TGTGCCAGCAGCGCGGGAACTGAAGCTTTCTTT
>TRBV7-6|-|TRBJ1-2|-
CASSLAGGYGYTF
TGTGCCAGCAGCTTAGCAGGGGGCTATGGCTACACCTTC
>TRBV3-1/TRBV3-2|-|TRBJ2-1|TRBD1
CASSQQDRGINEQFF
TGTGCCAGCAGCCAACAGGACAGGGGAATCAATGAGCAGTTCTTC
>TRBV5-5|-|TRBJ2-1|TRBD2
CASSLASGRGGYNEQFF
TGTGCCAGCAGCTTGGCCTCAGGGCGCGGGGGGTACAATGAGCAGTTCTTC
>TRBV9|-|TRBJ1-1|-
CASSVGHVNTEAFF
TGTGCCAGCAGCGTAGGGCACGTGAACACTGAAGCTTTCTTT
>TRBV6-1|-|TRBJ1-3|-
CASLLGGSGNTIYF
TGTGCCAGCCTACTAGGAGGGTCTGGAAACACCATATATTTT